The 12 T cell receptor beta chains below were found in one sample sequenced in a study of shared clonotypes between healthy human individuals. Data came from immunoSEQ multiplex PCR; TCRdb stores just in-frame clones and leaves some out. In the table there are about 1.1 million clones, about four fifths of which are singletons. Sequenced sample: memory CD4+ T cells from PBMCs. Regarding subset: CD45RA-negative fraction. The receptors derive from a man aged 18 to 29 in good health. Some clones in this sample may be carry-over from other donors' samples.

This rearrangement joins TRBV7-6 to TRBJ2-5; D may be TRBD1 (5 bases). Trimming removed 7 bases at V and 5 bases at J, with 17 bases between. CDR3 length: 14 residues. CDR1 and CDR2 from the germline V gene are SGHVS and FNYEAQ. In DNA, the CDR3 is TGTGCCAGCACACCCCAGGGTTTCGGGGAGACCCAGTACTTC. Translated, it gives CASTPQGFGETQYF.

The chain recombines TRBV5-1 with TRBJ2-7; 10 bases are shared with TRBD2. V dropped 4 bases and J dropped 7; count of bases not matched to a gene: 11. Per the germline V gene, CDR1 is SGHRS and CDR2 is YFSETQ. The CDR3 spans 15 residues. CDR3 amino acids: CASSPPGSGRVEQYF. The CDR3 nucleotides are TGCGCCAGCAGCCCGCCGGGGAGCGGGAGGGTTGAGCAGTACTTC.

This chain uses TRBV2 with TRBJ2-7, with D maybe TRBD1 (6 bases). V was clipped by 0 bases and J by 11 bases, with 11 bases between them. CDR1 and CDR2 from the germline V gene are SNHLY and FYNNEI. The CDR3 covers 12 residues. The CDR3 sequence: CASSEAGGHKYF. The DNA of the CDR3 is TGTGCCAGCAGTGAAGCAGGGGGACATAAGTACTTC.

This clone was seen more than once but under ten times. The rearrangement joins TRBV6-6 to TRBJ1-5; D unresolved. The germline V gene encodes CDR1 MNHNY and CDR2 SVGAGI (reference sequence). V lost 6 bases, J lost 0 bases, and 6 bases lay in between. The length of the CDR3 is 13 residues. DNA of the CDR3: TGTGCCAGCAGGAGCAATAGCAATCAGCCCCAGCATTTT. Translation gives CASRSNSNQPQHF.

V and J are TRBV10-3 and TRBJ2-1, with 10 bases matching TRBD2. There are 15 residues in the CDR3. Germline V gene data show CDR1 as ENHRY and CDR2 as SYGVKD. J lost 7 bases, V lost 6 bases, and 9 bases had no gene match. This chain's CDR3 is CAIRGLSGRGNEQFF. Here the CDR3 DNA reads TGTGCCATCAGGGGACTAAGCGGGAGGGGGAATGAGCAGTTCTTC.

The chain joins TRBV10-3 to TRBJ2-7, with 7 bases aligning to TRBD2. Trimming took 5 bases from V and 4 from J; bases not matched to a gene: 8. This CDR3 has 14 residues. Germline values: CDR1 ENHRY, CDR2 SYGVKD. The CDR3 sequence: CAISRGEGPYEQYF. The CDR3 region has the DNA TGTGCCATCAGTCGCGGGGAGGGCCCATACGAGCAGTACTTC.

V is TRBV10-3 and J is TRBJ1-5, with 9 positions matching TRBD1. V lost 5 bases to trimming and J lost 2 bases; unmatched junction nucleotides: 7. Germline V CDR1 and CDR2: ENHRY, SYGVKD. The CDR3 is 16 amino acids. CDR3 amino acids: CAISRQGEGGNQPQHF. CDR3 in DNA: TGTGCCATCAGTCGACAGGGGGAGGGCGGCAATCAGCCCCAGCATTTT.

CDR3 bases: TGTGCCAGCAGTGAATGGGGGGCGGTGACTGAAGCTTTCTTT. It is translated as CASSEWGAVTEAFF. The chain uses TRBV2 and TRBJ1-1, with a possible D match to TRBD1 (6 bases). V lost 2 bases to trimming and J lost 5 bases, with 12 bases between them. Germline V CDR1 and CDR2: SNHLY, FYNNEI. The CDR3 is 14 amino acids.

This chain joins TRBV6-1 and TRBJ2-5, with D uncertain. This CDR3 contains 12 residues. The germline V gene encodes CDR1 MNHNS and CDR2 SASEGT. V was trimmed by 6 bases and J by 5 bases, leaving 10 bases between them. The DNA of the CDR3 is TGTGCCAGCAGCCCAACCTGGGAGACCCAGTACTTC. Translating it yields CASSPTWETQYF.

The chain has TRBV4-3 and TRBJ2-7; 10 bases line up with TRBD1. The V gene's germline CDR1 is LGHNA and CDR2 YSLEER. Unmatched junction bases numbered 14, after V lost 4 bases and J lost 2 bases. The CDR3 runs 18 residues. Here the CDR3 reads CASSLRLGGQGVTYEQYF. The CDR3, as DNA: TGCGCCAGCAGCCTAAGGCTTGGTGGACAGGGGGTTACCTACGAGCAGTACTTC.

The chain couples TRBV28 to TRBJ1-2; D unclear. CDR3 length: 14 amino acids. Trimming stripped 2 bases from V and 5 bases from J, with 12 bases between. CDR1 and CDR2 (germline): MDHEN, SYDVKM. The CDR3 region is CASSLLTAPYGYTF. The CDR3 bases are TGTGCCAGCAGTTTACTGACGGCGCCGTATGGCTACACCTTC.

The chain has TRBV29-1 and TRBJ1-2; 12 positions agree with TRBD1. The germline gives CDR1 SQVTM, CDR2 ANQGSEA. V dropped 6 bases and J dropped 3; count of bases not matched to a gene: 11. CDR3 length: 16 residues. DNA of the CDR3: TGCAGCGTGGCCCCCGGGACAGGGGGCTTCGACTATGGCTACACCTTC. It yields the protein CSVAPGTGGFDYGYTF.